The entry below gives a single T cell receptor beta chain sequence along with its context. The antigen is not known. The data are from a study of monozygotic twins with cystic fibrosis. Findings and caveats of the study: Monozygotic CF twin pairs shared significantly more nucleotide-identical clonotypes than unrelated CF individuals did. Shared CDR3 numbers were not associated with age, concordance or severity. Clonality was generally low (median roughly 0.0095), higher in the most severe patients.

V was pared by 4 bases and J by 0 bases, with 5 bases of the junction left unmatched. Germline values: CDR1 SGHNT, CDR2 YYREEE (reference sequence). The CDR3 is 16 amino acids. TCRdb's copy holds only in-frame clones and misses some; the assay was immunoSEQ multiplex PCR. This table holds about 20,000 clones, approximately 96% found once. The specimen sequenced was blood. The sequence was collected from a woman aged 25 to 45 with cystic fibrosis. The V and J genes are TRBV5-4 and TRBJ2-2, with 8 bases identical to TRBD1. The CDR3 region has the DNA TGTGCCAGCAGCGTGCTGGGACAGGCGAACACCGGGGAGCTGTTTTTT. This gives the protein CASSVLGQANTGELFF.